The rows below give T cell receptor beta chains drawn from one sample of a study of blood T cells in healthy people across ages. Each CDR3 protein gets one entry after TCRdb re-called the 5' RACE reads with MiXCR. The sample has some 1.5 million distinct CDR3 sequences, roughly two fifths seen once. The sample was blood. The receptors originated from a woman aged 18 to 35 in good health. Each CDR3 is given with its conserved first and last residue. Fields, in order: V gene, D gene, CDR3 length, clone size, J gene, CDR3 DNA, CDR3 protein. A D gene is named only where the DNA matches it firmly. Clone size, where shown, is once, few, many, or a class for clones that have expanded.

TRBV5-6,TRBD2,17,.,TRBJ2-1,TGTGCCAGCATCGAGGTAGCGGGGGGTAAATCCTACAATGGGCAGTTCTTC,CASIEVAGGKSYNGQFF
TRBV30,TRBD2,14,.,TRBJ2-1,TGTGCCTGGAGTGGACTAGCCTCGTACAATGAGCAGTTCTTC,CAWSGLASYNEQFF
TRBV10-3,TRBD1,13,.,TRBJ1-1,TGTGCCATCAACCGACAGGGGGGCACTGAAGCTTTCTTT,CAINRQGGTEAFF
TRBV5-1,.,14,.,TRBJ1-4,TGCGCCAGCAGCTCGCGGGGCCTGGAGGAAAAACTGTTTTTT,CASSSRGLEEKLFF
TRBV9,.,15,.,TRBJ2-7,TGTGCCAGCAGCGTAGGTGACAGTCCCTCCTACGAGCAGTACTTC,CASSVGDSPSYEQYF
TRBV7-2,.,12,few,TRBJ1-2,TGTGCCAGCAGCTCCCGGGGCCTTGGCTACACCTTC,CASSSRGLGYTF
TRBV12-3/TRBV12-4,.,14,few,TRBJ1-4,TGTGCCAGCAGTTTGACACAGGGAAATGAAAAACTGTTTTTT,CASSLTQGNEKLFF
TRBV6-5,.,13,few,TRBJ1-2,TGTGCCAGCAGTTACGAGATGGCCTATGGCTACACCTTC,CASSYEMAYGYTF
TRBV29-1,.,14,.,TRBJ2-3,TGCAGCGTTGAGACACGACCTAGCACAGATACGCAGTATTTT,CSVETRPSTDTQYF
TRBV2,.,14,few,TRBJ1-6,TGTGCCAGCAGTGCTCAGGGGAGGAGATCACCCCTCCACTTT,CASSAQGRRSPLHF
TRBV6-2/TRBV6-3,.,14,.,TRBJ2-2,TGTGCCAGCGCTGACCCGATGAACACCGGGGAGCTGTTTTTT,CASADPMNTGELFF
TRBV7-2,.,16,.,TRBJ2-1,TGTGCCAGCGGCATAGCGGCCCCGCCCGCCTTGAATGAGCAGTTCTTC,CASGIAAPPALNEQFF
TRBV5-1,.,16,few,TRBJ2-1,TGCGCCAGCAGCTTGCAGCTCCGGAGCTCCTACAATGAGCAGTTCTTC,CASSLQLRSSYNEQFF
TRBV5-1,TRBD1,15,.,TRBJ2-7,TGCGCCAGCAGCTTGGGGACAGGGAATCCCTACGAGCAGTACTTC,CASSLGTGNPYEQYF
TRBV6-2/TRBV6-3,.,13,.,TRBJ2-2,TGTGCCAGCAGTTATGTGAGGACCGGGGAGCTGTTTTTT,CASSYVRTGELFF
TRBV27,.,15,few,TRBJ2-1,TGTGCCAGCAGTTCCCGCTTCTCCGGGACGTCTGAGCAGTTCTTC,CASSSRFSGTSEQFF
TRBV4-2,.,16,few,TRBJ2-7,TGTGCCAGCAGTCAAGCATACAGGGACAATACTTACGAGCAGTACTTC,CASSQAYRDNTYEQYF
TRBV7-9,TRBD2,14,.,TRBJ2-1,TGTGCCAGCAGCCCCGGGGGGGTCGACAATGAGCAGTTCTTC,CASSPGGVDNEQFF
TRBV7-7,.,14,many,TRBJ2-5,TGTGCTAGCAGCCCGCGCCTAGCGAAGGAGACCCAGTACTTC,CASSPRLAKETQYF
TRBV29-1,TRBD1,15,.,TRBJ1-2,TGCAGCGTTGAGGGACAGCGGGATCGGTCCTATGGCTACACCTTC,CSVEGQRDRSYGYTF
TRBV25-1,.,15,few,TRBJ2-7,TGTGCCAGCAGCGATAACGGGCTGACCTCCTACGAGCAGTACTTC,CASSDNGLTSYEQYF
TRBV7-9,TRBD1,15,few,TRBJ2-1,TGTGCCAGCAGCTTAGCCTGGACAGGTAACAATGAGCAGTTCTTC,CASSLAWTGNNEQFF
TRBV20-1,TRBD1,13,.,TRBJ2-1,TGCAGTGCTAGGGACAGGGGGCGAACTGAGCAGTTCTTC,CSARDRGRTEQFF
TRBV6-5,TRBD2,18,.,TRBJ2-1,TGTGCCAGCAGTTACACAGACGGACTAGCGGGGGGGCCGGTTGAGCAGTTCTTC,CASSYTDGLAGGPVEQFF
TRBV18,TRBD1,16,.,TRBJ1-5,TGTGCCAGCTCACCATGGACAGGGGGCCTGAATCAGCCCCAGCATTTT,CASSPWTGGLNQPQHF
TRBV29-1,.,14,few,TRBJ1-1,TGCAGCGCCTCCGCCGGGAGACCTAACACTGAAGCTTTCTTT,CSASAGRPNTEAFF
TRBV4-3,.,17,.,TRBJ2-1,TGCGCCAGCCGCCAAGATCATCCACGCTACTCCTACAATGAGCAGTTCTTC,CASRQDHPRYSYNEQFF
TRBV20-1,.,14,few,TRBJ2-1,TGCAGTGCATTAGCGGTGCGCTCCTACAATGAGCAGTTCTTC,CSALAVRSYNEQFF
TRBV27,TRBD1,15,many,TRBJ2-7,TGTGCCAGCAGTCCCTTAGAGGGGGCGGCCTACGAGCAGTACTTC,CASSPLEGAAYEQYF
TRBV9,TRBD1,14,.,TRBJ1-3,TGTGCCAGCAGCGAGGGACAGTCTGGAAACACCATATATTTT,CASSEGQSGNTIYF
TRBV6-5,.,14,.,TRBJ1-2,TGTGCCAGCGGCCCCCGAACAGGATTCTATGGCTACACCTTC,CASGPRTGFYGYTF
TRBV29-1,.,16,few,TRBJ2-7,TGCAGCGTTGAATCATCTTATCTCGGACGGGGCTACGAGCAGTACTTC,CSVESSYLGRGYEQYF
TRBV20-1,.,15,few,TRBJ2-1,TGCAGTGCTAGTTGGGACATGCGCTCCTACAATGAGCAGTTCTTC,CSASWDMRSYNEQFF
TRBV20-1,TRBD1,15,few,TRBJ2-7,TGCAGTGCTAGAGATTTCGGGACAGGGGAGGCCGAGCAGTACTTC,CSARDFGTGEAEQYF
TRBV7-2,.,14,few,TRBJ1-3,TGTGCCAGCGCCCCGGGCTCCTCTGGAAACACCATATATTTT,CASAPGSSGNTIYF
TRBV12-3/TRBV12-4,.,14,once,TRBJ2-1,TGTGCCAGCAGTAAGGGACCGTGGAACAATGAGCAGTTCTTC,CASSKGPWNNEQFF
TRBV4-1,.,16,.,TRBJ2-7,TGCGCCAGCAGCCAAGTCACGGGGGTGATCTACAATGAGCAGTACTTC,CASSQVTGVIYNEQYF
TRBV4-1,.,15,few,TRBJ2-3,TGCGCCAGCAGCCATGGGCTAGCGCTTCCAGATACGCAGTATTTT,CASSHGLALPDTQYF
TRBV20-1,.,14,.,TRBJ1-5,TGCAGTGCTAGAATGTCTGTTAACAATCAGCCCCAGCATTTT,CSARMSVNNQPQHF
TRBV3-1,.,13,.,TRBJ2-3,TGTGCCAGCTTCGAATGGCGCACAGATACGCAGTATTTT,CASFEWRTDTQYF
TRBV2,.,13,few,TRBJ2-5,TGTGCCAGCAGTGAAGGGAACCAAGAGACCCAGTACTTC,CASSEGNQETQYF
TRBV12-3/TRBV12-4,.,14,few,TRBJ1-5,TGTGCCAGCAGTGGACAGCTTAGCAATCAGCCCCAGCATTTT,CASSGQLSNQPQHF
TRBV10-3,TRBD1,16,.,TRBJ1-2,TGTGCCATCAGTGCGCCGCCGGGACAGGGTGCTTTTGACTACACCTTC,CAISAPPGQGAFDYTF
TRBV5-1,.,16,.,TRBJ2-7,TGCGCCAGCAGCTCCCAGGGGCGCCCTCCCTACAATGAGCAGTACTTC,CASSSQGRPPYNEQYF
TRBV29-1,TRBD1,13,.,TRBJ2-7,TGCAGCGGAGGACAGGGGGCCTCCTACGAGCAGTACTTC,CSGGQGASYEQYF
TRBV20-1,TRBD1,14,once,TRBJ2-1,TGCAGTGCTAATAGACAGGGGACCTACAATGAGCAGTTCTTC,CSANRQGTYNEQFF
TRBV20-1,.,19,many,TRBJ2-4,TGCAGTGCTTCCTCCCGTCAGCCACTAGCTGGGGGGGCCAAAAACATTCAGTACTTC,CSASSRQPLAGGAKNIQYF
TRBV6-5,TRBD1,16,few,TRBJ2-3,TGTGCCAGCAGTTACTCCCTGGGGACAGGGGCAGATACGCAGTATTTT,CASSYSLGTGADTQYF
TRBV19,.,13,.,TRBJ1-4,TGTGCCAGTAGGGGACCTAACAGGATGGGCCTGTTTTTT,CASRGPNRMGLFF
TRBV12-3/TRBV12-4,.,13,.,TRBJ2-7,TGTGCCAGCAGTTTCGAACCCCGGAGCGAGCAGTACTTC,CASSFEPRSEQYF